These 4 T cell receptor beta chains came from one sample sequenced in a study of a mutant IDH1 vaccine in newly diagnosed glioma (dated by TCRdb to the early 2020s). The time point label of this sample denotes: week 35, safety follow-up. Each vaccine dose was 300 ug of a 20-mer mutant IDH1 peptide in Montanide, given subcutaneously with topical imiquimod. Receptor amplification or capture employed the immunoSEQ multiplex PCR assay. The table comes from immuneACCESS by way of TCRdb, which keeps in-frame sequences with V and J called. Part of the clones is missing from these tables; in studies checked, under half for an unresolved V gene and the rest for unknown reasons. This sample has some 60,000 clones in its table, and around 81% of those were observed once. The ten largest account for approximately 5% of the sample. Their cognate antigens are unknown. Sequences were derived from PBMCs, sampled from a glioma patient whose treatment included an IDH1 peptide vaccine. The origin of the receptors is a man aged 35-49 years with glioma.

The gene calls are TRBV2 and TRBJ2-3, with 11 positions matching TRBD2. The CDR3 is 14 residues long. V lost 6 bases, J lost 5 bases, and 4 bases stayed unmatched. Germline CDR1 reads SNHLY; CDR2 reads FYNNEI. CDR3 DNA sequence: TGTGCCAGCAGGAGACTAGCGGGAAAAGATACGCAGTATTTT. It yields the protein CASRRLAGKDTQYF.

The CDR3 sequence is CASSSGVEQYF. DNA of the CDR3: TGTGCCAGCAGTTCAGGGGTCGAGCAGTACTTC. This chain uses TRBV27 with TRBJ2-7; D is perhaps TRBD1 (6 bases). CDR1 MNHEY and CDR2 SMNVEV come from the germline V gene (reference sequence). The CDR3 covers 11 residues. Trimming removed 4 bases from V and 6 bases from J, with 7 bases in between.

The V gene is TRBV11-2, the J gene TRBJ1-2; D unclear. Trimming stripped 0 bases from V and 8 bases from J, with 16 bases between. Germline V gene lookup returns CDR1 SGHAT and CDR2 FQNNGV. This CDR3 is 15 amino acids long. The CDR3 bases are TGTGCCAGCAGCTTAGACTCCGGGAGGGAGGAGGGCTACACCTTC. The encoded protein is CASSLDSGREEGYTF.

V gene TRBV5-5 combines with J gene TRBJ1-2, with D maybe TRBD1 (5 bases). V lost 3 bases and J 4 bases, leaving 13 bases between the germline ends. This CDR3 is 14 amino acids long. CDR1 and CDR2 (germline): SGHKS, YYEKEE (reference sequence). The CDR3: CASSWDSAIYGYTF. Here the CDR3 DNA reads TGTGCCAGCAGCTGGGACTCGGCAATCTATGGCTACACCTTC.